This T cell receptor (beta chain) was captured in a study of blood T cell repertoires in COVID-19. Background on the study: Sites in the United States, Italy and Spain provided acute and convalescent COVID-19 samples. Sources were T cells, B-cell-depleted T cells, or PBMCs; the material itself was cDNA or gDNA.

In the original workflow: For nucleated cells, counts were estimated from reference gene primer amplification. Some clones are missing from TCRdb's copy, which holds only in-frame ones; the method was immunoSEQ multiplex PCR. V and J calls and clone size are as listed in that table; D and trimming were resolved from the DNA. The sample has nearly 80,000 clones, 75% to 95% seen once. The CDR3 loop spans 13 amino acids. The germline V gene has CDR1 LNHDA and CDR2 SQIVND (reference sequence). V lost 5 bases and J lost 8, with 15 bases in between. The rearrangement joins TRBV19 to TRBJ1-2; possible D gene TRBD1, 5 bases. What was sequenced was peripheral blood. This clonotype was sampled from a woman at least 80 years old with acute or convalescent COVID-19. CDR3 nucleotides: TGTGCCAGTAGTGCAGGGCCCGCGCGGGGCTACACCTTC. Translated, it gives CASSAGPARGYTF.